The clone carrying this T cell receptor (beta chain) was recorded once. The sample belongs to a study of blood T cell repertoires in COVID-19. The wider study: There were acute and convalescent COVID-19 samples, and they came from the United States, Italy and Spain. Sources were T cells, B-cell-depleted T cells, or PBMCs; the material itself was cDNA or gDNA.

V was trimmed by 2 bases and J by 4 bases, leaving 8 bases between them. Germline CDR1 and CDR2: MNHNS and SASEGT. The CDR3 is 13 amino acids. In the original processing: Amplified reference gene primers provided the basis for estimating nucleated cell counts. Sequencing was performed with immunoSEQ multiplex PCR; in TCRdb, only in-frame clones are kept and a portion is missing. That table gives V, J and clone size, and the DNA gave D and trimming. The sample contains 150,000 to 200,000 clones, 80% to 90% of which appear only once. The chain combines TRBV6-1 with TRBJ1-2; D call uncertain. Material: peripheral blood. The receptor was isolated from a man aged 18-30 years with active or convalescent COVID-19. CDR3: CASSESGTYGYTF. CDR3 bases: TGTGCCAGCAGTGAATCGGGAACCTATGGCTACACCTTC.